One sample yielded the 28 T cell receptor beta chains listed below, sequenced in a study of CD8+CD57+ T cells in acquired aplastic anemia (dated by TCRdb to 2017 to 2018). The instrument was an Illumina HiSeq 2000. TCR beta VDJ combination and CDR3 sequence profiling used genomic DNA as the template. Using fastp at Q25 and MiXCR, TCRdb reprocessed the public reads and kept productive beta chains. CDR3 protein sequences are deduplicated, and each keeps its most common genes and DNA. Recorded for this sample are approximately 160,000 distinct CDR3 sequences; around 45% of them occurred a single time. The ten largest clones capture 1.1% of the sample. Sequenced input: sorted CD4+, CD8+, or CD8+CD57+ T cells (not recorded which) from PBMCs. These receptor sequences come from a human donor in good health.

This clonotype was observed many times. This sequence joins TRBV5-6 and TRBJ1-1; no definite D call. Trimming removed 1 base from V and 0 bases from J, with 7 bases in between. Germline V gives CDR1 SGHDT, CDR2 YYEEEE. This CDR3 has 14 amino acids. CDR3: CASSLYGMNTEAFF. CDR3 coding DNA: TGTGCCAGCAGCTTGTACGGAATGAACACTGAAGCTTTCTTT.

The V and J genes are TRBV3-1 and TRBJ1-1; TRBD1 might be the D (6 bases). Germline CDR1 reads LGHDT; CDR2 reads YNNKEL (reference sequence). This CDR3 has 14 residues. V shed 1 base and J shed 8 bases, with 14 bases lying between them. The CDR3 sequence: CASSQGQGLYEAFF. The CDR3 DNA sequence: TGTGCCAGCAGCCAAGGCCAGGGGTTGTACGAAGCTTTCTTT.

This clonotype was recorded a few times. The chain employs TRBV12-5 and TRBJ1-4, with 9 bases fitting TRBD1. CDR1 and CDR2 (germline): LGHNT, FRNRAP. Unmatched junction bases numbered 7, after V lost 0 bases and J lost 8 bases. The CDR3 has 16 amino acids. The chain's CDR3 is CASGLVEQGAGEKLFF. The CDR3, as DNA: TGTGCTAGTGGTTTGGTAGAACAGGGGGCTGGGGAAAAACTGTTTTTT.

The V gene is TRBV20-1, the J gene TRBJ2-7; 8 nucleotides line up with TRBD1. After removal of 2 bases from V and 3 bases from J, the junction contained 6 bases not matched to a gene. Per germline, CDR1 DFQATT and CDR2 SNEGSKA (reference sequence). The CDR3 runs to 14 residues. The CDR3 spells CSARKGQALYEQYF. The CDR3 DNA reads as TGCAGTGCTAGAAAGGGACAGGCTCTCTACGAGCAGTACTTC.

This rearrangement joins TRBV2 to TRBJ2-7, with 8 bases lining up with TRBD1. The CDR3 contains 12 residues. The trim removed 10 bases at V and 2 bases at J, leaving 4 bases unmatched. Germline V gene data show CDR1 as SNHLY and CDR2 as FYNNEI. The CDR3 nucleotides are TGTGCCATCGGGACAGGCACCTACGAGCAGTACTTC. Residues: CAIGTGTYEQYF.

This chain uses TRBV19 with TRBJ1-3; D is ambiguous. The V end lost 7 bases, the J end lost 4 bases, and 11 bases lay between the germline ends. Germline V gives CDR1 LNHDA, CDR2 SQIVND (reference sequence). This CDR3 is built from 13 residues. Written as DNA, the CDR3 is TGTGCCAGTACCACCCCCCAGGGAAACACCATATATTTT. This translates into CASTTPQGNTIYF.

The rearrangement joins TRBV9 to TRBJ2-2, with no clear D. The germline CDR1 and CDR2 sequences are SGDLS and YYNGEE. The V gene lost 0 bases and the J gene lost 4 bases, with 7 bases spanning the gap. This CDR3 contains 14 residues. CDR3 in amino acids: CASSVGRTTGELFF. CDR3 bases: TGTGCCAGCAGCGTAGGGAGAACCACCGGGGAGCTGTTTTTT.

This clonotype has more than one count but fewer than ten. In nucleotides, the CDR3 is TGTGCCAGCAGGAGACTAGCGGGTCATTCCTACGAGCAGTACTTC. Translation: CASRRLAGHSYEQYF. The chain links TRBV28 to TRBJ2-7; TRBD2 agrees at 10 bases. Germline CDR1 MDHEN, CDR2 SYDVKM. Germline trimming cut 6 bases from V and 1 base from J; bases unmatched to any gene: 6. CDR3 size: 15 residues.

V is TRBV28 and J is TRBJ1-5; no clear D. This CDR3 has 13 residues. V lost 7 bases to trimming and J lost 5 bases, with 12 bases between them. From germline, CDR1 is MDHEN and CDR2 SYDVKM. The CDR3 coding sequence is TGTGCCAGCACCCCGGGCTGGTATCAGCCCCAGCATTTT. As protein: CASTPGWYQPQHF. Variable domain in full (rest from reference TRBV28 and TRBJ1-5): DVKVTQSSRYLVKRTGEKVFLECVQDMDHENMFWYRQDPGLGLRLIYFSYDVKMKEKGDIPEGYSVSREKKERFSLILESASTNQTSMYLCASTPGWYQPQHFGDGTRLSIL.

On this clonotype: Sequence at one end of the junction differs from germline and may be a read error. The chain uses TRBV10-1 and TRBJ2-1; 11 nucleotides line up with TRBD2. Germline V gene lookup returns CDR1 WNHNN and CDR2 SYGVQD (reference sequence). The CDR3 consists of 15 residues. CDR3 region: CASCDVAGGRRQQFF. The CDR3, as DNA: TGCGCCAGCTGTGACGTAGCGGGAGGGCGTAGACAGCAGTTCTTC.

This clonotype was observed a handful of times. The chain combines TRBV19 with TRBJ2-7, with 10 bases identical to TRBD1. V lost 6 bases, J lost 6 bases, and 8 bases stayed unmatched. CDR1 and CDR2 from the germline V gene are LNHDA and SQIVND (reference sequence). There are 14 residues in the CDR3. The CDR3 region is CASRTGGASGEQYF. CDR3 coding DNA: TGTGCCAGTAGGACAGGGGGCGCTTCAGGCGAGCAGTACTTC. The entire variable domain, with the rest obtained from reference TRBV19 and TRBJ2-7, is as follows: DGGITQSPKYLFRKEGQNVTLSCEQNLNHDAMYWYRQDPGQGLRLIYYSQIVNDFQKGDIAEGYSVSREKKESFPLTVTSAQKNPTAFYLCASRTGGASGEQYFGPGTRLTVT.

This clonotype was found once. V gene TRBV20-1 combines with J gene TRBJ1-6, with TRBD1 as a possible D gene (5 bases). This CDR3 contains 17 residues. Germline assignment: CDR1 DFQATT and CDR2 SNEGSKA (reference sequence). V was trimmed by 6 bases and J by 0 bases, leaving 18 bases between them. The CDR3 reads CSARGSGGSSYNSPLHF. As DNA, the CDR3 is TGCAGTGCCCGCGGTAGCGGGGGGAGCTCCTATAATTCACCCCTCCACTTT.

Many counts were recorded for this clonotype. The V call is TRBV4-1, the J call TRBJ2-5; 11 nucleotides agree with TRBD2. CDR1 and CDR2 from the germline V gene are MGHRA and YSYEKL. This CDR3 is built from 16 residues. The ends lost 1 base at V and 5 bases at J; junction bases unmatched: 6. CDR3 sequence: CASSQGLAGGSETQYF. The CDR3 region has the DNA TGCGCCAGCAGCCAAGGTCTAGCGGGGGGTTCGGAGACCCAGTACTTC.

This clonotype appeared a few times. The chain recombines TRBV25-1 with TRBJ1-4, with D tentatively TRBD1 (6 bases). Looked up from germline, CDR1 is MGHDK and CDR2 is SYGVNS. The ends were cut back, 1 base at V and 7 bases at J, with 10 bases in the middle. This CDR3 has 14 amino acids. The CDR3 is CASSELGASEKLFF. The CDR3 DNA follows: TGTGCCAGCAGTGAATTGGGGGCGAGTGAAAAACTGTTTTTT.

V gene TRBV6-1 combines with J gene TRBJ2-2, with a weak D call TRBD2 (6 bases). The ends were cut back, 6 bases at V and 4 bases at J, with 18 bases in the middle. The CDR3 length is 16 residues. CDR1 is MNHNS and CDR2 is SASEGT in the germline V gene. The CDR3 DNA is TGTGCCAGCAGGAGACCCGGGACTGAAGCCACCGGGGAGCTGTTTTTT. Amino acids: CASRRPGTEATGELFF.

This clonotype has ten or more counts. V is TRBV5-4 and J is TRBJ2-5; 8 nucleotides align to TRBD1. The ends lost 4 bases at V and 4 bases at J; junction bases unmatched: 6. This CDR3 is built from 14 residues. Germline lookup yields CDR1 SGHNT and CDR2 YYREEE (reference sequence). The CDR3 bases are TGTGCCAGCAGCGGGGGGCAGGGGGCAGAGACCCAGTACTTC. Its translation: CASSGGQGAETQYF.

On this clonotype: A single base separates this from a much larger clone, so it may be a read error. V gene TRBV19 combines with J gene TRBJ1-1; TRBD1 matches at 8 bases. Germline CDR1 LNHDA, CDR2 SQIVND (reference sequence). The CDR3 has 17 residues. CDR3 protein: CASSTPRDRNRNTEVFF. The CDR3 DNA sequence: TGTGCCAGTAGTACCCCCCGGGACAGGAATAGGAACACTGAAGTTTTCTTT.

The sample holds one count of this clonotype. This rearrangement joins TRBV10-3 to TRBJ1-1, with TRBD1 matching 7 bases. Per the germline V gene, CDR1 is ENHRY and CDR2 is SYGVKD. Germline trimming cut 10 bases from V and 2 bases from J; bases unmatched to any gene: 13. This CDR3 spans 15 amino acids. The CDR3 here is CATRGGGGINTEAFF. As DNA, the CDR3 is TGTGCCACCAGGGGAGGGGGCGGCATTAACACTGAAGCTTTCTTT.

The chain joins TRBV10-3 to TRBJ2-5; no definite D call. The V end was cut by 6 bases, the J end by 0 bases, with 14 bases between. The CDR3 extends over 15 amino acids. The germline CDR1 and CDR2 sequences are ENHRY and SYGVKD. DNA of the CDR3: TGTGCCATCAGGATGGACGGGCGGAACCAAGAGACCCAGTACTTC. Translation gives CAIRMDGRNQETQYF.

The chain combines TRBV7-9 with TRBJ2-2, with D unresolved. Germline CDR1 reads SEHNR; CDR2 reads FQNEAQ (reference sequence). The CDR3 is 14 amino acids. V gave up 1 base and J gave up 8 bases, with 11 bases separating them. CDR3 residues: CASSLGPTPGELFF. The CDR3 nucleotides read TGTGCCAGCAGCTTAGGGCCCACCCCGGGGGAGCTGTTTTTT.

V usage is TRBV24-1 and J usage is TRBJ2-1, with 8 bases lining up with TRBD2. Trimming took 2 bases from V and 3 from J; bases not matched to a gene: 8. Germline values: CDR1 KGHDR, CDR2 SFDVKD. The CDR3 totals 17 residues. CDR3 DNA: TGTGCCACCAGTGATTCAGGCGGACTAGCAGACTACAATGAGCAGTTCTTC. Its translation is CATSDSGGLADYNEQFF.

This clonotype was recorded many times. The chain recombines TRBV11-2 with TRBJ2-5; D gene uncertain. Trimming pared 9 bases from V and 5 bases from J, leaving 4 bases between. There are 9 residues in the CDR3. Germline V gene data show CDR1 as SGHAT and CDR2 as FQNNGV. The CDR3 reads CARGETQYF. The CDR3 DNA is TGTGCCAGGGGGGAGACCCAGTACTTC.

As to this clonotype: One junction end disagrees with the germline gene, perhaps due to a read error. The rearrangement links TRBV10-2 to TRBJ2-3; D unclear. CDR1 is WSHSY, CDR2 SAAADI, per germline. The CDR3 has 17 amino acids. CDR3 protein: CASSEGRAASSTDTLYF. CDR3 DNA sequence: TGCGCCAGCAGTGAGGGTAGGGCAGCCTCCAGCACAGATACGCTGTATTTT.

This clonotype came up a few times. Sequence at one end of the junction differs from germline and may be a read error. V and J are TRBV24-1 and TRBJ1-5; 9 bases map to TRBD1. Germline V gene sequence: CDR1 KGHDR, CDR2 SFDVKD. The CDR3 is 15 amino acids. This chain's CDR3 is CATREDRGGRQPQHF. CDR3 in DNA: TGTGCCACCAGGGAGGACAGGGGTGGCCGTCAGCCCCAGCACTTT.

In regard to this clonotype: This may be a read error, as it is one base from a much larger clone. The V and J genes are TRBV19 and TRBJ2-1, with TRBD1 identical over 9 bases. The CDR3 loop spans 16 amino acids. In germline, CDR1 is LNHDA, CDR2 SQIVND (reference sequence). The CDR3 is CASSITGGYNYNEQSF. The CDR3 bases are TGTGCCAGTAGTATAACAGGGGGCTATAACTACAATGAGCAGTCCTTC.

For this clonotype: Relative to the germline gene, one junction end is altered; a read error may explain this. The chain carries TRBV7-6 and TRBJ2-1, with D tentatively TRBD1 or TRBD2 (5 bases each). The CDR3 spans 17 residues. Germline V gene data show CDR1 as SGHVS and CDR2 as FNYEAQ. CDR3 sequence (DNA): TGTGCTAGCAGCTTAGCCCCGGGGCCGAGCTCCTACAATGAGCAGTTCTTC. The encoded protein is CASSLAPGPSSYNEQFF.

This chain links TRBV9 with TRBJ1-2; 9 nucleotides match TRBD1. The CDR3 sequence is 15 residues long. Trimming removed 3 bases from V and 1 base from J; junction bases left unmatched: 4. The germline V gene has CDR1 SGDLS and CDR2 YYNGEE. The CDR3 protein is CASSAATGGNYGYTF. The CDR3 DNA reads as TGTGCCAGCAGCGCGGCGACAGGGGGTAACTATGGCTACACCTTC.

This chain links TRBV5-4 with TRBJ1-2; a possible D gene is TRBD1 (5 bases). CDR1 SGHNT and CDR2 YYREEE come from the germline V gene (reference sequence). This CDR3 is 15 amino acids long. V was cut by 0 bases and J by 1 base, with 10 bases left in between. As DNA, the CDR3 is TGTGCCAGCAGCTTGGCCGGGGGTAGTAACTATGGCTACACCTTC. Residues: CASSLAGGSNYGYTF.